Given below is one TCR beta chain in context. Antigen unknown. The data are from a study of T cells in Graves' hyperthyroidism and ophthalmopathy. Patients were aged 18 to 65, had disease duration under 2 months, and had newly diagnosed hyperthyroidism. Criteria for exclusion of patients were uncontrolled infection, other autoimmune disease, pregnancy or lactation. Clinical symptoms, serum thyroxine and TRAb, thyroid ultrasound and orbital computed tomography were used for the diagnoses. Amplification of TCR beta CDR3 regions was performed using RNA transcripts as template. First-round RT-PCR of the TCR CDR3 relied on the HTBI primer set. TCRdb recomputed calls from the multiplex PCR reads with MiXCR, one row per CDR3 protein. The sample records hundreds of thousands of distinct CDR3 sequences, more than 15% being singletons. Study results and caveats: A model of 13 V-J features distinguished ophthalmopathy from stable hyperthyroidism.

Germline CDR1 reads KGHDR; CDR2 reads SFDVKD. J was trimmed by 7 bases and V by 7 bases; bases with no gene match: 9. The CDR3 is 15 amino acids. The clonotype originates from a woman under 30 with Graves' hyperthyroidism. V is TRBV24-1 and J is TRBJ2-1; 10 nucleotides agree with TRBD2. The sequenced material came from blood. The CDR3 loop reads CATSPGLALANEQFF. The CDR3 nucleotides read TGTGCCACCAGCCCGGGACTAGCGTTAGCAAATGAGCAGTTCTTC.